This is a list of T cell receptor beta chains from one sample in a study of blood T cell repertoires in COVID-19. The protocol was immunoSEQ multiplex PCR, while the TCRdb copy is restricted to in-frame clones and leaves out a portion. The sample includes 100,000 to 150,000 clones, about 70% of them seen just once. The sequenced sample consisted of peripheral blood. These receptors all come from a man older than 75 with COVID-19, enrolled during active disease. CDR3s include the opening cysteine and the closing phenylalanine or tryptophan. The D gene is left open where the match is weak. Clone sizes are given selectively: once, few, many, or a class where the clone is expanded.

D: TRBD2
V: TRBV4-3
J: TRBJ2-1
size: .
DNA: TGCGCCAGCAGCCAAGAACTAGCGGGAGCGGGGGCCGAGAATGAGCAGTTCTTC
CDR3: CASSQELAGAGAENEQFF

D: .
V: TRBV25-1
J: TRBJ1-4
size: .
DNA: TGTGCCAGCAGTGAATTAGTGGGGGCGCGAGAAAAACTGTTTTTT
CDR3: CASSELVGAREKLFF

D: .
V: TRBV11-1
J: TRBJ2-1
size: .
DNA: TGTGCCAGCACCCAGGGTGCGGGATCCTACAATGAGCAGTTCTTC
CDR3: CASTQGAGSYNEQFF

D: TRBD2
V: TRBV19
J: TRBJ2-7
size: .
DNA: TGTGCCAGTAGTTACCTAGCGGGAGGGTACGAGCAGTACTTC
CDR3: CASSYLAGGYEQYF

D: .
V: TRBV3-1/TRBV3-2
J: TRBJ1-5
size: .
DNA: TGTGCCAGCAGCCAAGGTACGGGGTCCGGTCAGCCCCAGCATTTT
CDR3: CASSQGTGSGQPQHF

D: TRBD1
V: TRBV6-5
J: TRBJ1-1
size: .
DNA: TGTGCCAGCAGTTTGACAGGGATGAACACTGAAGCTTTCTTT
CDR3: CASSLTGMNTEAFF

D: .
V: TRBV6-5
J: TRBJ1-6
size: .
DNA: TGTGCCAGCAGTTACTCGATAGACCCGGGGACACCCCTCCACTTT
CDR3: CASSYSIDPGTPLHF

D: TRBD1
V: TRBV29-1
J: TRBJ2-1
size: .
DNA: TGCAGCGTTGAAGATCCGTTCCGGGACAGGGTATTCTTC
CDR3: CSVEDPFRDRVFF

D: TRBD2
V: TRBV5-4
J: TRBJ2-3
size: .
DNA: TGTGCCAGCAGCCCAGGGACTAGCGGGAGGGGAGATACGCAGTATTTT
CDR3: CASSPGTSGRGDTQYF

D: TRBD1
V: TRBV28
J: TRBJ1-2
size: .
DNA: TGTGCCAGCACCGATCCTCAGGGGGATGTTGGCTACACCTTC
CDR3: CASTDPQGDVGYTF

D: TRBD1
V: TRBV5-5
J: TRBJ1-2
size: .
DNA: TGTGCCAGCAGCTTGTTGGCAGGGGGTTTGAGCTATGGCTACACCTTC
CDR3: CASSLLAGGLSYGYTF

D: .
V: TRBV29-1
J: TRBJ2-6
size: .
DNA: TGCAGCGTTGAGGGGGGAGGGGCCAACGTCCTGACTTTC
CDR3: CSVEGGGANVLTF

D: TRBD1
V: TRBV5-1
J: TRBJ1-1
size: .
DNA: TGCGCCAGCAGCCCTGACAGGGGCGCAGGAGGCACTGAAGCTTTCTTT
CDR3: CASSPDRGAGGTEAFF

D: .
V: TRBV5-4
J: TRBJ2-1
size: .
DNA: TGTGCCAGCAGCTCGGCTCCGGGAGCGAGGAATGAGCAGTTCTTC
CDR3: CASSSAPGARNEQFF

D: .
V: TRBV12-3/TRBV12-4
J: TRBJ1-2
size: .
DNA: TGTGCCAGCAGTTTAGGGGGGCAAGATGGCTACACCTTC
CDR3: CASSLGGQDGYTF

D: .
V: TRBV6-6
J: TRBJ2-3
size: .
DNA: TGTGCCAGCAGTTACGGGTCTAGTCTCACAGATACGCAGTATTTT
CDR3: CASSYGSSLTDTQYF

D: TRBD1
V: TRBV4-3
J: TRBJ1-2
size: .
DNA: TGCGCCAGCAGCCAAGCCCCGACAGGGTCCGACTATGGCTACACCTTC
CDR3: CASSQAPTGSDYGYTF

D: .
V: TRBV5-1
J: TRBJ2-3
size: .
DNA: TGCGCCAGCAGCTTGACCGGGACTTATACAGATACGCAGTATTTT
CDR3: CASSLTGTYTDTQYF

D: .
V: TRBV29-1
J: TRBJ1-1
size: few
DNA: TGCAGCGTTGAAGGGGGCGCGGACACTGAAGCTTTCTTT
CDR3: CSVEGGADTEAFF

D: .
V: TRBV6-1
J: TRBJ1-2
size: .
DNA: TGTGCCAGCAGTGAAACCCGGGGGGCTCTAGGCTACACCTTC
CDR3: CASSETRGALGYTF

D: .
V: TRBV28
J: TRBJ2-5
size: .
DNA: TGTGCCAGCAGTACCCGACAGACCGCACTAGAGACCCAGTACTTC
CDR3: CASSTRQTALETQYF

D: .
V: TRBV4-2
J: TRBJ2-2
size: .
DNA: TGTGCCAGCAGCCCCCACCCCACAAACACCGGGGAGCTGTTTTTT
CDR3: CASSPHPTNTGELFF

D: TRBD2
V: TRBV7-2
J: TRBJ2-2
size: .
DNA: TGTGCCAGCAGCTCGGGACTAGCGGGCACCGGGGAGCTGTTTTTT
CDR3: CASSSGLAGTGELFF

D: .
V: TRBV7-9
J: TRBJ1-3
size: .
DNA: TGTGCCATCCGGGAGAATGGAAACACCATATATTTT
CDR3: CAIRENGNTIYF

D: TRBD1
V: TRBV5-1
J: TRBJ1-4
size: .
DNA: TGCGCCAGCAGTCAGACAGGGGCGGATGAAAAACTGTTTTTT
CDR3: CASSQTGADEKLFF

D: .
V: TRBV27
J: TRBJ2-5
size: many
DNA: TGTGCCAGCAGTTCCACAGGAACCCCTCTGGAGACCCAGTACTTC
CDR3: CASSSTGTPLETQYF

D: .
V: TRBV5-4
J: TRBJ1-3
size: .
DNA: TGTGCCAGCAGCTTGGGGAGCGACGGAAACACCATATATTTT
CDR3: CASSLGSDGNTIYF

D: .
V: TRBV3-1/TRBV3-2
J: TRBJ2-5
size: few
DNA: TGTGCCAGCAGCCAAGGGGAAGCGGCCCAGTACTTC
CDR3: CASSQGEAAQYF

D: TRBD1
V: TRBV18
J: TRBJ1-1
size: once
DNA: TGTGCCAGCTCAGCAGACAGGGGTGGTACTGAAGCTTTCTTT
CDR3: CASSADRGGTEAFF

D: .
V: TRBV6-5
J: TRBJ1-2
size: .
DNA: TGTGCCAGCAGTCCCCCCGGGATTCAGAGCCACACCTTC
CDR3: CASSPPGIQSHTF

D: .
V: TRBV28
J: TRBJ1-3
size: few
DNA: TGTGCCAGCAGTAGTAACGGACTCTCTGGAAACACCATATATTTT
CDR3: CASSSNGLSGNTIYF

D: .
V: TRBV7-9
J: TRBJ1-2
size: .
DNA: TGTGCCAGCAGCTTAGGGGCCGCTAACTATGGCTACACCTTC
CDR3: CASSLGAANYGYTF

D: TRBD1
V: TRBV5-1
J: TRBJ1-2
size: .
DNA: TGCGCCAGCAGCTACGGGACAGGGGGCGATCTAAATGGCTACACCTTC
CDR3: CASSYGTGGDLNGYTF

D: TRBD1
V: TRBV6-5
J: TRBJ2-7
size: .
DNA: TGTGCCAGCAGTACGGACAGGAATCTCTACGAGCAGTACTTC
CDR3: CASSTDRNLYEQYF

D: .
V: TRBV7-2
J: TRBJ2-2
size: .
DNA: TGTGCCAGCAGCTTCCAGGGGGGCACCGGGGAGCTGTTTTTT
CDR3: CASSFQGGTGELFF

D: .
V: TRBV6-5
J: TRBJ2-7
size: few
DNA: TGTGCCAGCAGTTATTCCGGGACAACCTCCTACGAGCAGTACTTC
CDR3: CASSYSGTTSYEQYF

D: .
V: TRBV7-2
J: TRBJ2-5
size: few
DNA: TGTGCCAGCAGCTTAGTCACGGTAGCAGAGACCCAGTACTTC
CDR3: CASSLVTVAETQYF